Below, 26 T cell receptor beta chains from the same sample are listed, as sequenced in a study of T cells in Graves' hyperthyroidism and ophthalmopathy. Researchers amplified the TCR beta CDR3 regions from RNA transcripts. The HTBI primer set was used in a first-round RT-PCR of the TCR CDR3. TCRdb re-called the multiplex PCR reads through MiXCR, storing one row per CDR3 protein. The top ten hold more than 20% of the sample, which has under 450,000 distinct CDR3 sequences, about 13% seen once. The specimen was blood. The receptors stem from a man aged 25-40 years with Graves' hyperthyroidism that later progressed to Graves' ophthalmopathy.

The rearrangement links TRBV5-1 to TRBJ1-6, with 7 nucleotides matching TRBD1. The V segment lost 3 bases and the J segment 6 bases; nucleotides outside the gene matches: 9. This CDR3 spans 16 amino acids. Per germline, CDR1 SGHRS and CDR2 YFSETQ. For the CDR3, the DNA is TGCGCCAGCAGCTCTACGACAGGGAGGGGTAATTCACCCCTCCACTTT. Amino acids: CASSSTTGRGNSPLHF.

This sequence joins TRBV20-1 and TRBJ2-1; 9 bases agree with TRBD2. The CDR3 is 18 residues long. Trimming took 0 bases from V and 7 from J; bases not matched to a gene: 16. Germline CDR1 DFQATT, CDR2 SNEGSKA (reference sequence). CDR3 sequence (DNA): TGCAGTGCTAGAGATCTGGGAGCGGGGGGCCCCCTGGGGAATGAGCAGTTCTTC. Amino acids: CSARDLGAGGPLGNEQFF.

This clonotype showed up just a few times. CDR3 loop: CSATPRVPFYGYTF. In DNA form, the CDR3 reads TGCAGTGCTACACCCAGGGTCCCTTTCTATGGCTACACCTTC. The chain joins TRBV20-1 to TRBJ1-2; TRBD1 is a possible D gene (5 bases). Germline V gives CDR1 DFQATT, CDR2 SNEGSKA (reference sequence). The V end lost 4 bases, the J end lost 4 bases, and 16 bases lay between the germline ends. CDR3 size: 14 residues.

This clonotype was counted many times. This sequence joins TRBV7-8 and TRBJ2-1; D remains ambiguous. V gave up 0 bases and J gave up 3 bases, with 12 bases separating them. This CDR3 is 16 amino acids long. Germline V gives CDR1 SGHVS, CDR2 FQNEAQ. CDR3 nucleotides: TGTGCCAGCAGCTTAGCGCGGCAGCTAGTCTACAATGAGCAGTTCTTC. Protein sequence: CASSLARQLVYNEQFF.

A few counts support this clonotype. The chain couples TRBV4-1 to TRBJ2-7; TRBD1 agrees at 8 bases. Germline V gene sequence: CDR1 MGHRA, CDR2 YSYEKL. The CDR3 extends over 14 amino acids. V lost 5 bases, J lost 3 bases, and 6 bases stayed unmatched. CDR3 sequence (DNA): TGCGCCAGCAGCAGCCGGGACAGGCACTACGAGCAGTACTTC. This gives the protein CASSSRDRHYEQYF.

To note about this clonotype: This may come from a read error, since a much larger clone is one base off. The CDR3 nucleotides read TGCAGTGCTAGACCGGGACGGGGGATCGGCTACACCTTC. Its translation: CSARPGRGIGYTF. The chain links TRBV20-1 to TRBJ1-2, with D possibly TRBD1 on 5 matching bases. CDR3 size: 13 residues. The V end lost 2 bases, the J end lost 8 bases, and 15 bases lay between the germline ends. Germline CDR1 DFQATT, CDR2 SNEGSKA (reference sequence).

J is TRBJ2-2 and V is TRBV28; D is possibly TRBD1 (5 bases). The germline V gene encodes CDR1 MDHEN and CDR2 SYDVKM. This CDR3 has 15 residues. Trimming cost V 6 bases and J 5 bases, with 16 bases left between them. CDR3 amino acids: CASSLFPHRTGELFF. The DNA of the CDR3 is TGTGCCAGCAGCCTATTCCCCCACAGGACCGGGGAGCTGTTTTTT.

This clonotype came up many times. This chain joins TRBV6-5 and TRBJ2-7; the D is unclear. The germline V and J ends were trimmed by 2 bases and 1 base, with 9 bases remaining between them. CDR3 length: 14 residues. Looked up from germline, CDR1 is MNHEY and CDR2 is SVGAGI. CDR3 sequence: CASSYGIGSYEQYF. The DNA for the CDR3 is TGTGCCAGCAGTTACGGAATAGGATCCTACGAGCAGTACTTC.

The rearrangement links TRBV28 to TRBJ2-3; 7 nucleotides agree with TRBD2. The CDR3 totals 16 residues. The germline V gene encodes CDR1 MDHEN and CDR2 SYDVKM. With 5 bases clipped from V and 0 bases from J, the junction kept 8 bases outside the gene matches. The CDR3 sequence is CASSPTPAGSTDTQYF. CDR3 sequence (DNA): TGTGCCAGCAGTCCCACCCCAGCGGGGAGCACAGATACGCAGTATTTT.

This clonotype has only a few counts. The chain uses TRBV20-1 and TRBJ2-1; the match to TRBD2 covers 15 bases. Germline CDR1 is DFQATT and CDR2 is SNEGSKA (reference sequence). The CDR3 runs to 13 residues. In nucleotides, the CDR3 is TGCAGCGGACTAGCGGGGGGGCCAGATGAGCAGTTCTTC. Protein sequence: CSGLAGGPDEQFF.

This clonotype was observed many times. The CDR3, as DNA: TGTGCCAGCAGCTTAGCGGTTAGGGCCAATGAGCAGTTCTTC. Amino acid sequence: CASSLAVRANEQFF. This chain uses TRBV7-9 with TRBJ2-1, with D uncertain. The CDR3 runs to 14 residues. Germline values: CDR1 SEHNR, CDR2 FQNEAQ (reference sequence). Between the trimmed V and J ends, which lost 0 bases and 6 bases, there was a span of 9 bases. Complete variable domain (other parts from reference TRBV7-9 and TRBJ2-1): DTGVSQNPRHKITKRGQNVTFRCDPISEHNRLYWYRQTLGQGPEFLTYFQNEAQLEKSRLLSDRFSAERPKGSFSTLEIQRTEQGDSAMYLCASSLAVRANEQFFGPGTRLTVL.

Many counts were recorded for this clonotype. The chain uses TRBV6-1 and TRBJ2-5; D perhaps matches TRBD2 (5 bases). This CDR3 spans 15 amino acids. Trimming took 0 bases from V and 1 from J, leaving 9 bases between them. CDR1 is MNHNS and CDR2 is SASEGT in the germline V gene. The DNA for the CDR3 is TGTGCCAGCAGTGAAGCGGGGAGTTCCCAAGAGACCCAGTACTTC. It encodes CASSEAGSSQETQYF.

This clonotype was counted many times. This chain connects TRBV7-6 to TRBJ2-1, with 8 nucleotides matching TRBD1. The CDR3 runs 15 residues. Germline assignment: CDR1 SGHVS and CDR2 FNYEAQ. V trimming: 3 bases; J trimming: 5 bases; junction bases outside the gene matches: 6. CDR3 residues: CASSFLQGAHNEQFF. The CDR3 coding sequence is TGTGCCAGCAGCTTCCTTCAGGGGGCCCACAATGAGCAGTTCTTC. Complete variable domain (other parts from reference TRBV7-6 and TRBJ2-1): GAGVSQSPRYKVTKRGQDVALRCDPISGHVSLYWYRQALGQGPEFLTYFNYEAQQDKSGLPNDRFSAERPEGSISTLTIQRTEQRDSAMYRCASSFLQGAHNEQFFGPGTRLTVL.

A word on this clonotype: A single base separates this from a much larger clone, so it may be a read error. The chain carries TRBV5-1 and TRBJ2-7, with D tentatively TRBD1 (5 bases). The CDR3 totals 14 residues. The germline gives CDR1 SGHRS, CDR2 YFSETQ. Trimming pared 0 bases from V and 2 bases from J, leaving 9 bases between. CDR3 region: CASSLAGQPYEQYF. The CDR3 DNA reads as TGCGCCAGCAGCTTGGCAGGGCAGCCCTACGAGCAGTACTTC.

This clonotype was found many times. The chain combines TRBV11-2 with TRBJ1-2; D remains ambiguous. The germline gives CDR1 SGHAT, CDR2 FQNNGV. The CDR3 has 13 residues. V was clipped by 4 bases and J by 4 bases, with 10 bases between them. For the CDR3, the DNA is TGTGCCAGCAGCTCTGGGCAAACCTATGGCTACACCTTC. Encoded protein: CASSSGQTYGYTF.

The chain employs TRBV5-1 and TRBJ1-5, with TRBD1 matching over 10 bases. The ends lost 1 base at V and 3 bases at J; junction bases unmatched: 4. The CDR3 has 16 amino acids. Germline-derived CDR1 and CDR2 are SGHRS and YFSETQ. As DNA, the CDR3 is TGCGCCAGCAGCTTGACCGGGACAGGGGTCAATCAGCCCCAGCATTTT. It codes for CASSLTGTGVNQPQHF.

The V and J genes are TRBV19 and TRBJ1-5, with 7 positions matching TRBD1. The V gene end was trimmed by 3 bases and the J gene end by 5 bases; junction bases not matched to a gene: 4. The CDR3 spans 14 residues. CDR1 is LNHDA, CDR2 SQIVND, per germline (reference sequence). In nucleotides, the CDR3 is TGTGCCAGTAGTATCAGGGGGGCCGATCAGCCCCAGCATTTT. Residues: CASSIRGADQPQHF.

This clonotype showed up just once. Since a much larger clone is just one base distant, this may be a read error. J is TRBJ2-3 and V is TRBV12-5; D gene unclear. Trimming took off 2 bases at V and 7 bases at J, with 28 bases between the two ends. The CDR3 sequence is 19 residues long. Germline CDR1 reads LGHNT; CDR2 reads FRNRAP. The CDR3 loop reads CASGLTRTGRPTKPYTQYF. In nucleotides, the CDR3 is TGTGCTAGTGGTTTGACCCGGACGGGCCGACCCACCAAACCCTATACGCAGTATTTT.

This clonotype was seen at least ten times. J is TRBJ2-1 and V is TRBV3-1, with D tentatively TRBD2 (5 bases). The V gene's germline CDR1 is LGHDT and CDR2 YNNKEL (reference sequence). There are 17 residues in the CDR3. V gave up 4 bases and J gave up 0 bases, with 16 bases separating them. CDR3 in amino acids: CASSLLPRGSSYNEQFF. The CDR3 DNA sequence: TGTGCCAGCAGCCTCTTACCCCGGGGTAGCTCCTACAATGAGCAGTTCTTC.

The J gene is TRBJ1-2, the V gene TRBV24-1; 10 bases match TRBD1. Germline V gene lookup returns CDR1 KGHDR and CDR2 SFDVKD. After removal of 4 bases from V and 6 bases from J, the junction contained 10 bases not matched to a gene. The CDR3 has 16 amino acids. The CDR3 is CATSDTTGTGVDGYTF. CDR3 DNA: TGTGCCACCAGTGACACCACCGGGACAGGGGTGGATGGCTACACCTTC.

This clonotype was counted ten times or more. A read error may account for a junction end that differs from germline. The chain has TRBV3-1 and TRBJ2-3; D is ambiguous. CDR1 and CDR2 from the germline V gene are LGHDT and YNNKEL (reference sequence). CDR3 size: 13 residues. The CDR3 protein is CASSPTRTDTQYF. CDR3 in DNA: TGTGCCAGCAGCCCCACCCGCACGGATACGCAGTATTTT.

This chain links TRBV6-5 with TRBJ2-2; D call uncertain. Trimming removed 0 bases at V and 6 bases at J, with 11 bases between. The CDR3 contains 15 residues. CDR1 is MNHEY and CDR2 is SVGAGI in the germline V gene. The DNA of the CDR3 is TGTGCCAGCAGTTACTCCGAGCCGAGAGCCGGGGAGCTGTTTTTT. Translating it yields CASSYSEPRAGELFF.

This clonotype came up a few times. The V call is TRBV7-2, the J call TRBJ1-5; D is uncertain. The CDR3 consists of 14 residues. From germline, CDR1 is SGHTA and CDR2 FQGNSA. V was clipped by 2 bases and J by 8 bases, with 13 bases between them. The CDR3 DNA sequence: TGTGCCAGCAGCTTAACCCCCAGATCTAAGCCCCAGCATTTT. Residues: CASSLTPRSKPQHF.

In its sample, this clonotype was seen once. The chain combines TRBV6-2 or TRBV6-3 with TRBJ1-5; no clear D gene. Germline CDR1 is MNHEY and CDR2 is SVGEGT. Trimming shortened V by 3 bases and J by 1 base, and 10 bases separated the two germline ends. The CDR3 spans 15 residues. The CDR3 protein is CASSYAGQSNQPQHF. DNA for the CDR3: TGTGCCAGCAGTTATGCGGGTCAAAGCAATCAGCCCCAGCATTTT.

This clonotype was seen ten or more times. The CDR3 protein is CATQPNRGNNYGYTF. Here the CDR3 DNA reads TGTGCCACCCAACCAAACAGGGGGAATAACTATGGCTACACCTTC. The J gene is TRBJ1-2, the V gene TRBV12-3 or TRBV12-4; 8 bases map to TRBD1. The CDR3 extends over 15 amino acids. After removal of 10 bases from V and 1 base from J, the junction contained 11 bases not matched to a gene.

In its sample, this clonotype was seen a few times. The V and J genes are TRBV6-1 and TRBJ2-1, with TRBD2 as a possible D gene (5 bases). V dropped 8 bases and J dropped 0 bases, with 14 bases sitting between them. Looked up from germline, CDR1 is MNHNS and CDR2 is SASEGT. The CDR3 consists of 15 residues. The CDR3, as DNA: TGTGCCAGCTGGGAGCGCCCCTTCTCCTACAATGAGCAGTTCTTC. This encodes CASWERPFSYNEQFF.